This T cell receptor beta chain was profiled in a study of vaccination and CD4 T cells after COVID-19. On the study more broadly: Post-COVID samples had a sampling time that fell a median around 100 days after diagnosis (range 35 to 161). General study points: Spike mono-reactivity applied to 304 of 307 vaccine-specific clones detected in convalescent patients.

Time point in this sample: late sampling 161 to 241 days after vaccination in three convalescent patients. Treatment indicated: approximately nine-day PBMC culture with coronavirus spike peptide pools or control peptides (ViraFEST assay). ViraFEST grew antigen-specific T cells using peptide pools, then sequenced TCRs. PBMC cultures, at around 2 million cells per well, received roughly 10 IU/ml IL-2 and roughly 9.6 ug/ml peptide pools. V dropped 7 bases and J dropped 0 bases, with 10 bases sitting between them. Germline V gene lookup returns CDR1 DFQATT and CDR2 SNEGSKA (reference sequence). The CDR3 extends over 12 amino acids. An Oncomine TCR Beta short-read assay was used to sequence the DNA from cultured CD4+ T cells. TCRdb re-called the PCR reads with MiXCR, one entry per CDR3 protein. The sample includes around 26,000 distinct CDR3 sequences, around two fifths of them seen just once. This clonotype was found once. The antigen remains unidentified.

This chain joins TRBV20-1 and TRBJ2-7; tentatively, D is TRBD2 (5 bases). Specimen: CD4+ T cells from blood, cultured in vitro, collected about 7 months after SARS-CoV-2 vaccination. This TCR was recovered from a human donor who had recovered from COVID-19. This chain's CDR3 is CSVTGISYEQYF. The CDR3, as DNA: TGCAGTGTCACGGGGATCTCCTACGAGCAGTACTTC.